Each of the 4 T cell receptor beta chains below was sequenced from the same sample in a study of shared clonotypes between healthy human individuals. Repertoires were generated with immunoSEQ multiplex PCR, while TCRdb's copy carries only in-frame clones and drops some. The sample holds fewer than 500,000 clones, 60% to 80% seen once. Sequenced: PBMCs. These receptors all come from a woman between 35 and 50 years old in good health. Some clones in this sample may be carry-over from other donors' samples.

This clone was seen only a few times. Other DNA sequences in the sample encode the same CDR3. The rearrangement uses TRBV30 and TRBJ2-7; 8 bases map to TRBD1. Germline V gene sequence: CDR1 GTSNPN, CDR2 SVGIG (reference sequence). The junction had 4 bases not matched to a gene; V was cut back by 0 bases and J by 3 bases. The CDR3 sequence is 14 residues long. This CDR3 reads CAWSVAGGGYEQYF. CDR3 DNA sequence: TGTGCCTGGAGTGTCGCAGGGGGCGGCTACGAGCAGTACTTC.

The V and J genes are TRBV7-3 and TRBJ1-4; D may be TRBD1 (6 bases). The CDR3 contains 13 residues. CDR1 SGHTA and CDR2 FQGTGA come from the germline V gene. With 5 bases removed from V and 3 bases from J, the gap between germline ends came to 7 bases. CDR3 protein: CASSRGANEKLFF. CDR3 coding DNA: TGTGCCAGCAGCAGGGGGGCTAATGAAAAACTGTTTTTT.

The rearrangement links TRBV6-1 to TRBJ1-1; D remains unclear. This CDR3 spans 12 amino acids. V lost 7 bases and J lost 1, with 7 bases in between. The germline V gene has CDR1 MNHNS and CDR2 SASEGT. The CDR3 is CASMPANTEAFF. The CDR3 DNA follows: TGTGCCAGCATGCCGGCGAACACTGAAGCTTTCTTT.

The rearrangement links TRBV15 to TRBJ1-2; 7 nucleotides align to TRBD1. CDR3 length equals 14 residues. Germline CDR1 reads LNHNV; CDR2 reads YYDKDF (reference sequence). V lost 3 bases and J lost 3; bases outside the gene matches: 4. The CDR3 spells CATSSGDSYYGYTF. The CDR3 bases are TGTGCCACCAGCAGTGGGGACAGCTACTATGGCTACACCTTC.